This is a list of T cell receptor beta chains from one sample in a study of cytomegalovirus exposure and HLA in healthy donors. Some clones are missing from TCRdb's copy, which holds only in-frame ones; the method was immunoSEQ multiplex PCR. The sample shows around 130,000 clones, approximately 80% of them seen only once. Specimen: PBMCs. Every receptor here comes from a woman aged 40-49 years in good health and CMV-seropositive. Each CDR3 is given with its conserved first and last residue. The D gene is left open where the match is weak. Size values are once, few and many counts, or a class for expanded clones, and some rows have none.

TRBD1 TRBJ2-7 NA TRBV27 TGTGCCAGCAGTTTGGACAGGGGCCACGAGCAGTACTTC CASSLDRGHEQYF
TRBD2 TRBJ2-7 NA TRBV28 TGTGCCAGCAGAGCGATTGAGGGCGGGAGGAACTACGAGCAGTACTTC CASRAIEGGRNYEQYF
TRBD1 TRBJ2-7 once TRBV9 TGTGCCAGCAGCCCCCAGGGGACAGGAGGATCCTACGAGCAGTACTTC CASSPQGTGGSYEQYF
TRBD1 TRBJ2-3 NA TRBV10-1 TGCGCCAGCAGTGCGCCGGGACAGGGGGTTATAGATACGCAGTATTTT CASSAPGQGVIDTQYF
NA TRBJ2-7 NA TRBV9 TGTGCCAGCAGCGGCCAGGGTAGTAGTAGCTCCTACGAGCAGTACTTC CASSGQGSSSSYEQYF
NA TRBJ2-7 NA TRBV27 TGTGCCAGCTCCTCCGAGGGGAGGCTGGGCGAGCAGTACTTC CASSSEGRLGEQYF
NA TRBJ2-5 once TRBV7-7 TGTGCTAGCAGCCCAGACCCAGCGTCCCAAGAGACCCAGTACTTC CASSPDPASQETQYF
NA TRBJ1-1 NA TRBV4-3 TGCGCCAGCAGCCACAACACGAACACTGAAGCTTTCTTT CASSHNTNTEAFF
NA TRBJ2-3 NA TRBV11-3 TGTGCCAGCAGCACCGGCGACTACTATAGCACAGATACGCAGTATTTT CASSTGDYYSTDTQYF
NA TRBJ2-1 once TRBV5-4 TGTGCCAGCAGCTTGGCCGGCCAGGGAAGGCACGTTGAGCAGTTCTTC CASSLAGQGRHVEQFF
NA TRBJ2-5 few TRBV5-1 TGCGCCAGCAGTCAACAGAGCATCCAAGAGACCCAGTACTTC CASSQQSIQETQYF
TRBD1 TRBJ2-2 NA TRBV6-4 TGTGCCAGCAGCGCAGGACAGGGGACTGACACCGGGGAGCTGTTTTTT CASSAGQGTDTGELFF
TRBD2 TRBJ2-7 NA TRBV18 TGTGCCAGCTCACCGAAGACTAGCAGCGAGCAGTACTTC CASSPKTSSEQYF
NA TRBJ1-2 NA TRBV18 TGTGCCAGCTCAAATGGGGCGGTGCAAGCTAACTATGGCTACACCTTC CASSNGAVQANYGYTF
TRBD1 TRBJ2-5 NA TRBV27 TGTGCCAGCAGTTGGGACAGACAAGAGACCCAGTACTTC CASSWDRQETQYF
NA TRBJ2-2 NA TRBV15 TGTGCCACCAGCAGAGATCGACAACTCACCGGGGAGCTGTTTTTT CATSRDRQLTGELFF
NA TRBJ2-7 NA TRBV15 TGTGCCACCAGCAGAGATCCGAATTCGGGCGAGCAGTACTTC CATSRDPNSGEQYF
TRBD1 TRBJ2-7 NA TRBV7-9 TGTTCCAGCAGCTCGCCGGGACAGTTTTACGAGCAGTACTTC CSSSSPGQFYEQYF
TRBD2 TRBJ2-3 NA TRBV15 TGTGCCACCAGCAGAGGGACTAGCGGGAGAGATAGCACAGATACGCAGTATTTT CATSRGTSGRDSTDTQYF
NA TRBJ2-2 NA TRBV7-3 TGTGCCAGCAGCTTGAACCGGGGGGCAAACACCGGGGAGCTGTTTTTT CASSLNRGANTGELFF
NA TRBJ1-2 few TRBV19 TGTGCCAGCGCCCCGGGACTAGGGTCACATGGCTACACCTTC CASAPGLGSHGYTF
NA TRBJ1-1 many TRBV6-1 TGTGCCAGCAGTGTCCGGGTTGACACTGAAGCTTTCTTT CASSVRVDTEAFF
NA TRBJ1-2 NA TRBV28 TGTGCCAGCAGTTCCCAGGGACAAGGGCCCAACTATGGCTACACCTTC CASSSQGQGPNYGYTF
NA TRBJ1-2 NA TRBV29-1 TGCAGCGTTGTCGGTCAGGGCCGTCACGGCTACACCTTC CSVVGQGRHGYTF
NA TRBJ1-1 NA TRBV19 TGTGCCAGTAGTCGCCGGGGGGCGTGGGCTTTCTTT CASSRRGAWAFF
TRBD2 TRBJ2-5 once TRBV5-1 TGCGCCAGCAGCATTCCGACTAGCGGAAAAGAGACCCAGTACTTC CASSIPTSGKETQYF
NA TRBJ2-7 once TRBV21-1 TGTGCCAGCAGCAAACCCCGGGACAGGGATCTCTCCTACGAGCAGTACTTC CASSKPRDRDLSYEQYF
NA TRBJ1-2 NA TRBV5-1 TGCGCCAGCAGCTTGGCGGGGGAGAACTATGGCTACACCTTC CASSLAGENYGYTF
TRBD1 TRBJ1-1 NA TRBV10-3 TGTGCCATCAGTGAGCCCGGCCAGGGGGTGGGGACTGAAGCTTTCTTT CAISEPGQGVGTEAFF
TRBD1 TRBJ1-4 NA TRBV27 TGTGCCAGCAGCCCAGACAGGGGGCGGTCAACCGAGCGGGGAAAACTGTTTTTT CASSPDRGRSTERGKLFF
TRBD2 TRBJ2-7 NA TRBV5-4 TGTGCCAGCAGCAAAACCAGCGGGAGCCACTACGAGCAGTACTTC CASSKTSGSHYEQYF
TRBD2 TRBJ2-3 NA TRBV7-8 TGTGCCAGCAGCCCGACGGCAGCGGGAGGGAACACAGATACGCAGTATTTT CASSPTAAGGNTDTQYF
TRBD2 TRBJ2-1 NA TRBV10-1 TGCGCCAGCAGTGGGACTAGCGGGGGGAATGAGCAGTTCTTC CASSGTSGGNEQFF
TRBD1 TRBJ2-5 NA TRBV7-9 TGTGCCAGCAGCCTGGGACAGGGGGCAGGTGAGACCCAGTACTTC CASSLGQGAGETQYF
TRBD1 TRBJ1-1 NA TRBV6-1 TGTGCCAGCAGAGAGGAGGGGGCTGGGACTGAAGCTTTCTTT CASREEGAGTEAFF
TRBD1 TRBJ1-5 NA TRBV5-1 TGCGCCAGCAGCTTGGAGGGGGCAGGTCAGCCCCAGCATTTT CASSLEGAGQPQHF
TRBD1 TRBJ2-7 NA TRBV5-1 TGCGCCAGCAGCTCGGGACAGGGGGCAATTGAGCAGTACTTC CASSSGQGAIEQYF
TRBD1 TRBJ1-1 few TRBV11-2 TGTGCCAGCAGGTACAGGGGGATGAACACTGAAGCTTTCTTT CASRYRGMNTEAFF
NA TRBJ2-7 NA TRBV9 TGTGCCAGCAGCGTCTCAGGGTACTCCTACGAGCAGTACTTC CASSVSGYSYEQYF
NA TRBJ1-5 NA TRBV7-2 TGTGCCAGCAGCTCCATGGCACTAGGGTATCAGCCCCAGCATTTT CASSSMALGYQPQHF
NA TRBJ1-2 NA TRBV27 TGTGCCAGCAGTCCTCGGGACACCTTCTATGGCTACACCTTC CASSPRDTFYGYTF
TRBD1 TRBJ2-7 NA TRBV7-9 TGTGCCAGCAGCGAAGAGGGACAGGGAGCCTACGAGCAGTACTTC CASSEEGQGAYEQYF
NA TRBJ1-2 NA TRBV18 TGTGCCAGCTCACCAGGCAGGGACTATGGCTACACCTTC CASSPGRDYGYTF
NA TRBJ1-2 NA TRBV6-6 TGTGCCAGCAATCTCTCTGAGGATAACCGTTCCACCTTC CASNLSEDNRSTF
NA TRBJ2-5 NA TRBV6-5 TGTGCCAGCAGTTACTCGACACCAGAGACCCAGTACTTC CASSYSTPETQYF
TRBD1 TRBJ2-2 NA TRBV9 TGTGCCAGCAGCGGACGACAGGGGAACACCGGGGAGCTGTTTTTT CASSGRQGNTGELFF
NA TRBJ1-1 NA TRBV10-3 TGTGCCATCAGTGAGAGGGGTGGGGGCAAGGTCACTGAAGCTTTCTTT CAISERGGGKVTEAFF
NA TRBJ2-2 few TRBV13 TGTGCCAGCAGCTTAAGGGGGAAGGACACCGGGGAGCTGTTTTTT CASSLRGKDTGELFF
TRBD1 TRBJ1-2 few TRBV5-1 TGCGCCAGCAGCTTGCAACAGGGGGCTATTAGTGGCTACACCTTC CASSLQQGAISGYTF
TRBD1 TRBJ1-2 once TRBV27 TGTGCCAGCAGTTTCCTACCCACAGGGGGTGAGGGCTACACCTTC CASSFLPTGGEGYTF
NA TRBJ2-3 NA TRBV5-6 TGCGCCAGCAGCTCCGAGGGGGTAGGAGATACGCAGTATTTT CASSSEGVGDTQYF
NA TRBJ2-1 NA TRBV5-1 TGCGCCAGCAGCCCCAGTTCAGGGAGGAATGAGCAGTTCTTC CASSPSSGRNEQFF
NA TRBJ1-3 NA TRBV6-5 TGTGCCAGCAGTTCAGGGCCTGGAAACACCATATATTTT CASSSGPGNTIYF
TRBD1 TRBJ2-4 NA TRBV15 TGTGCCACCAGCAGACCAACAGGGGTTTCAAAAAACATTCAGTACTTC CATSRPTGVSKNIQYF
NA TRBJ1-4 NA TRBV2 TGTGCCAGCAGTGGGCAGGGCGCAACTAATGAAAAACTGTTTTTT CASSGQGATNEKLFF